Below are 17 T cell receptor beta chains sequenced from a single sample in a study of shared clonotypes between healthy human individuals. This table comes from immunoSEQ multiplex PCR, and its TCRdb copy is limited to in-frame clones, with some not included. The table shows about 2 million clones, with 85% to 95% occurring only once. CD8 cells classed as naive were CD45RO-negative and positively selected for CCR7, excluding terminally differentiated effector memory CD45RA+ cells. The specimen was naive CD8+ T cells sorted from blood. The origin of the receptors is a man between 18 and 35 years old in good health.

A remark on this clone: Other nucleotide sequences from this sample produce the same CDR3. Here the CDR3 reads CASSVGNMNTEAFF. CDR3 coding DNA: TGTGCCAGCAGCGTAGGTAATATGAACACTGAAGCTTTCTTT. The V gene is TRBV9, the J gene TRBJ1-1, with no clear D. The CDR3 runs 14 residues. The V and J ends lost 0 bases and 0 bases respectively, with 6 bases between them. The germline V gene encodes CDR1 SGDLS and CDR2 YYNGEE.

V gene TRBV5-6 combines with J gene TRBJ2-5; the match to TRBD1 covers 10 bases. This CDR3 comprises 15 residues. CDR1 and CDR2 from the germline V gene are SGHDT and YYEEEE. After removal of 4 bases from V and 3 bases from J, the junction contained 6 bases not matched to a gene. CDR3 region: CASSLPTGGKETQYF. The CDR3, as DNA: TGTGCCAGCAGCCTACCGACAGGGGGCAAAGAGACCCAGTACTTC.

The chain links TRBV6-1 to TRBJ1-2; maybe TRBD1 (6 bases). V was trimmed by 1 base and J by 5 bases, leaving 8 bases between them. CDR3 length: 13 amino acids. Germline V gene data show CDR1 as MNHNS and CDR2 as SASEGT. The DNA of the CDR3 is TGTGCCAGCAGTGAAGGACAGGCTTATGGCTACACCTTC. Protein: CASSEGQAYGYTF.

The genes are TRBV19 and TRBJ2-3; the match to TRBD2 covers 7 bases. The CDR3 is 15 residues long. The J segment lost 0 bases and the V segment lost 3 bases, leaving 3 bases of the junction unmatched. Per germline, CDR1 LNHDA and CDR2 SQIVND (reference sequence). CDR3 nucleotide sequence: TGTGCCAGTAGTATTCTAGCGGAAAGCACAGATACGCAGTATTTT. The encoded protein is CASSILAESTDTQYF. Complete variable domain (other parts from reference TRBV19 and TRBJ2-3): DGGITQSPKYLFRKEGQNVTLSCEQNLNHDAMYWYRQDPGQGLRLIYYSQIVNDFQKGDIAEGYSVSREKKESFPLTVTSAQKNPTAFYLCASSILAESTDTQYFGPGTRLTVL.

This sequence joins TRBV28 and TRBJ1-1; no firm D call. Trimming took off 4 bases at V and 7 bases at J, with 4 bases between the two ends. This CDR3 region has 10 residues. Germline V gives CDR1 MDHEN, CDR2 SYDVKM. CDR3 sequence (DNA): TGTGCCAGCAGTTCTTTTGAAGCTTTCTTT. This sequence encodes CASSSFEAFF.

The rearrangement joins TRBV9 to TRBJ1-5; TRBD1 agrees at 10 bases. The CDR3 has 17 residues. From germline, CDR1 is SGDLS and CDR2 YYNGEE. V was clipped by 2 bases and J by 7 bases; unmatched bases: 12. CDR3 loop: CASSVGQGNFWVQPQHF. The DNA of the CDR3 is TGTGCCAGCAGCGTGGGACAGGGGAATTTCTGGGTCCAGCCCCAGCATTTT.

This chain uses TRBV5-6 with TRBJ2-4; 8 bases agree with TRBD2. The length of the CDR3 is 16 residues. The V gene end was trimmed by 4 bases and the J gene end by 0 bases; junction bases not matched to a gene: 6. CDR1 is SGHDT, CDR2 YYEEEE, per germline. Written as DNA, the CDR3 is TGTGCCAGCAGCCCCGGCGGGGGGCTAGCCAAAAACATTCAGTACTTC. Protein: CASSPGGGLAKNIQYF.

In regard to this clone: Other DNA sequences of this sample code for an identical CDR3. In nucleotides, the CDR3 is TGCGCCAGCAGCCAAGACTCGACTAGCGGGAGTTACGAGCAGTACTTC. It translates to CASSQDSTSGSYEQYF. The chain uses TRBV4-3 and TRBJ2-7, with 12 positions matching TRBD2. Unmatched junction bases numbered 4, after V lost 0 bases and J lost 4 bases. The V gene's germline CDR1 is LGHNA and CDR2 YSLEER. The CDR3 length is 16 residues.

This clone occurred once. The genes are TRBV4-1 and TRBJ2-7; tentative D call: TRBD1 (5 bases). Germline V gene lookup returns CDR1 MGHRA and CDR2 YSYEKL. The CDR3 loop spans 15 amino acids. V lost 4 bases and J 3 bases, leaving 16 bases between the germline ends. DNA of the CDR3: TGCGCCAGCAGCCCTCCTCGGGCGACAGACTACGAGCAGTACTTC. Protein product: CASSPPRATDYEQYF.

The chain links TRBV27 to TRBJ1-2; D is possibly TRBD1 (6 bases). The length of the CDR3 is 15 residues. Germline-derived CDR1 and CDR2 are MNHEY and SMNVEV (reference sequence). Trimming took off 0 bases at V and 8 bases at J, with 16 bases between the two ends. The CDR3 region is CASSLSGADSDGYTF. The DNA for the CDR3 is TGTGCCAGCAGTTTATCGGGGGCGGACTCGGACGGCTACACCTTC.

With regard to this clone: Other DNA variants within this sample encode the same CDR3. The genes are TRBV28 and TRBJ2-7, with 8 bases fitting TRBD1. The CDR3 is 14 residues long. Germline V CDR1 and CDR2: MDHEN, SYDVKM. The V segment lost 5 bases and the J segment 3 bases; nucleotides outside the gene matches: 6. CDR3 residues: CASSIPGTGYEQYF. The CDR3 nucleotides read TGTGCCAGCAGTATTCCCGGGACAGGCTACGAGCAGTACTTC.

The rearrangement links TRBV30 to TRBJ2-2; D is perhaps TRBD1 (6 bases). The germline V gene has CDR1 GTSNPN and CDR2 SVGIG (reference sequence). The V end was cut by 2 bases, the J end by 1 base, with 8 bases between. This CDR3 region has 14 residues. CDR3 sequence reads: CAWSIRGNTGELFF. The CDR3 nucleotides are TGTGCCTGGAGTATCAGGGGGAACACCGGGGAGCTGTTTTTT.

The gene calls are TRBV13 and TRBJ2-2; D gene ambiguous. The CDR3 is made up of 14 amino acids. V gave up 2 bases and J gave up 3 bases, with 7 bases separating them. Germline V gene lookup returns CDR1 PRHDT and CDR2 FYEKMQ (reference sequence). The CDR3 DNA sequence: TGTGCCAGCAGCTTACCTCTGGACACCGGGGAGCTGTTTTTT. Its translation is CASSLPLDTGELFF.

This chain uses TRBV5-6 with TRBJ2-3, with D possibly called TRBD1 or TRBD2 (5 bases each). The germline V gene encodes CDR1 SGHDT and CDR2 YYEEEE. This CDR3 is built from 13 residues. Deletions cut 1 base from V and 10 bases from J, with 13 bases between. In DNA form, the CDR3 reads TGTGCCAGCAGCTTGACGGGGTTAGGGGCGCAGTATTTT. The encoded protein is CASSLTGLGAQYF.

In DNA, the CDR3 is TGTGCCAGCAGTGACTTGGGTTGGGAGACCCAGTACTTC. Its translation: CASSDLGWETQYF. This chain connects TRBV2 to TRBJ2-5; D call uncertain. This CDR3 is 13 amino acids long. CDR1 is SNHLY and CDR2 is FYNNEI in the germline V gene. Trimming removed 3 bases from V and 5 bases from J, with 10 bases in between. Looking up the rest from reference TRBV2 and TRBJ2-5 gives the full variable domain: EPEVTQTPSHQVTQMGQEVILRCVPISNHLYFYWYRQILGQKVEFLVSFYNNEISEKSEIFDDQFSVERPDGSNFTLKIRSTKLEDSAMYFCASSDLGWETQYFGPGTRLLVL.

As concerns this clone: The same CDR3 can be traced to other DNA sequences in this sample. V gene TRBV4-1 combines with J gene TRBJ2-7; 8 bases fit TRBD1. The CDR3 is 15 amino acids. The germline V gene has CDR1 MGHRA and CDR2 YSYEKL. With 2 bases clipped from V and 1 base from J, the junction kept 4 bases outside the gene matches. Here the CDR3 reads CASSQKGQGSYEQYF. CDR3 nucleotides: TGCGCCAGCAGCCAAAAAGGACAGGGTTCCTACGAGCAGTACTTC.

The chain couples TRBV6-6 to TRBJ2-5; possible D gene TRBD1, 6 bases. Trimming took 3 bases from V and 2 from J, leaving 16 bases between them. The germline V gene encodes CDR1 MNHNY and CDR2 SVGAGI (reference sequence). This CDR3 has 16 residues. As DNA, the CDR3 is TGTGCCAGCAGTTATTCGGCTGGCAGGGGACAAGAGACCCAGTACTTC. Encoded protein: CASSYSAGRGQETQYF.